This passage covers 25 T cell receptor beta chains from one sample sequenced in a study of cytomegalovirus exposure and HLA in healthy donors. A multiplex PCR was run with 60 Vbeta primers and 13 Jbeta primers. Using immunoSEQ multiplex PCR, the repertoire was profiled, and TCRdb retains in-frame clones only, with some absent. The sample lists hundreds of thousands of clones, about 80% seen once, with over 0.55% in the top ten. Specimen: PBMCs. Source of these receptors: a man between 18 and 35 years old in good health and CMV-seronegative.

This clone has just a few counts. This chain links TRBV28 with TRBJ1-2; a possible D gene is TRBD1 (6 bases). The germline gives CDR1 MDHEN, CDR2 SYDVKM. This CDR3 region has 13 residues. Trimming pared 7 bases from V and 5 bases from J, leaving 14 bases between. Here the CDR3 reads CASMGGGGYGYTF. The CDR3 nucleotides read TGTGCCAGCATGGGAGGGGGTGGTTATGGCTACACCTTC.

The V and J genes are TRBV28 and TRBJ2-7, with D perhaps matching TRBD2 (5 bases). The CDR3 runs 15 residues. The V gene lost 3 bases and the J gene lost 3 bases, with 15 bases spanning the gap. Germline assignment: CDR1 MDHEN and CDR2 SYDVKM. CDR3 in amino acids: CASSLGAAHNYEQYF. DNA of the CDR3: TGTGCCAGCAGTTTGGGAGCGGCCCACAACTACGAGCAGTACTTC.

Note on this clone: The sample carries other DNA sequences with the same CDR3. CDR3 nucleotide sequence: TGCGCCAGCAGCTTGGGACTAGCGGGAGGAGAGACCCAGTACTTC. Residues: CASSLGLAGGETQYF. The V gene is TRBV5-1, the J gene TRBJ2-5; 13 nucleotides line up with TRBD2. The CDR3 extends over 15 amino acids. Germline-derived CDR1 and CDR2 are SGHRS and YFSETQ. V lost 0 bases, J lost 4 bases, and 0 bases stayed unmatched.

This CDR3 reads CATSPHGGGSYEQYF. The CDR3 DNA follows: TGTGCCACCTCTCCCCACGGGGGGGGCTCCTACGAGCAGTACTTC. The V and J genes are TRBV15 and TRBJ2-7, with 8 nucleotides matching TRBD2. The trim removed 8 bases at V and 0 bases at J, leaving 9 bases unmatched. The CDR3 totals 15 residues. In germline, CDR1 is LNHNV, CDR2 YYDKDF (reference sequence).

The rearrangement uses TRBV7-3 and TRBJ2-3, with 7 bases lining up with TRBD2. This CDR3 spans 15 amino acids. V shed 8 bases and J 2 bases; nucleotides not matched to a gene: 10. The germline V gene encodes CDR1 SGHTA and CDR2 FQGTGA. The CDR3 reads CASSWSGALTDTQYF. The CDR3 region has the DNA TGTGCCAGCTCCTGGAGCGGGGCCCTCACAGATACGCAGTATTTT. The entire variable domain, with the rest obtained from reference TRBV7-3 and TRBJ2-3, is as follows: GAGVSQTPSNKVTEKGKYVELRCDPISGHTALYWYRQSLGQGPEFLIYFQGTGAADDSGLPNDRFFAVRPEGSVSTLKIQRTERGDSAVYLCASSWSGALTDTQYFGPGTRLTVL.

The chain employs TRBV7-9 and TRBJ2-2, with 7 bases matching TRBD2. CDR3 length: 15 amino acids. V shed 2 bases and J 5 bases; nucleotides not matched to a gene: 5. The germline CDR1 and CDR2 sequences are SEHNR and FQNEAQ (reference sequence). In DNA form, the CDR3 reads TGTGCCAGCAGCTTACAGGGAGGGCTTACCGGGGAGCTGTTTTTT. It specifies CASSLQGGLTGELFF.

The V gene is TRBV5-1, the J gene TRBJ1-1, with TRBD1 as a possible D gene (6 bases). CDR3 length: 13 amino acids. Deletions cut 4 bases from V and 1 base from J, with 8 bases between. CDR1 is SGHRS and CDR2 is YFSETQ in the germline V gene. CDR3 protein: CASSARGNTEAFF. CDR3 DNA sequence: TGCGCCAGCAGCGCCAGGGGGAACACTGAAGCTTTCTTT.

The rearrangement links TRBV5-1 to TRBJ2-7; D gene unclear. CDR3 length: 14 amino acids. Trimming removed 0 bases from V and 0 bases from J, with 7 bases in between. Germline assignment: CDR1 SGHRS and CDR2 YFSETQ. CDR3 protein: CASSLDSHSYEQYF. CDR3 DNA: TGCGCCAGCAGCTTGGATAGTCACTCCTACGAGCAGTACTTC.

This clone was found a few times. This chain connects TRBV5-1 to TRBJ2-3; tentatively, D is TRBD2 (6 bases). Germline CDR1 is SGHRS and CDR2 is YFSETQ. The V and J ends lost 1 base and 1 base respectively, with 10 bases between them. CDR3 length: 15 amino acids. CDR3 sequence reads: CASSLRGWGTDTQYF. CDR3 sequence (DNA): TGCGCCAGCAGCTTGCGGGGGTGGGGCACAGATACGCAGTATTTT.

This chain connects TRBV11-1 to TRBJ1-2, with a weak D call TRBD1 (5 bases). Trimming removed 5 bases from V and 1 base from J, with 8 bases in between. The germline CDR1 and CDR2 sequences are SGHAT and FQDESV (reference sequence). This CDR3 is built from 13 residues. The CDR3 loop reads CASSPQGNYGYTF. CDR3 nucleotide sequence: TGTGCCAGCAGCCCGCAGGGTAACTATGGCTACACCTTC.

The gene calls are TRBV6-5 and TRBJ1-2, with 9 nucleotides matching TRBD1. This CDR3 has 13 residues. Germline CDR1 MNHEY, CDR2 SVGAGI. J lost 8 bases, V lost 6 bases, and 7 bases had no gene match. The DNA for the CDR3 is TGTGCCAGCAGATCCGGGACAGGGAACGGCTACACCTTC. Its protein is CASRSGTGNGYTF.

The chain joins TRBV6-5 to TRBJ1-4; D gene ambiguous. The CDR3 is 15 residues long. The germline gives CDR1 MNHEY, CDR2 SVGAGI. V lost 4 bases, J lost 5 bases, and 14 bases lay in between. The DNA for the CDR3 is TGTGCCAGCAGTTTGGTGTGGGCCTTAAATGAAAAACTGTTTTTT. Amino acids: CASSLVWALNEKLFF.

This chain joins TRBV7-3 and TRBJ2-1; 9 bases fit TRBD2. The ends lost 5 bases at V and 8 bases at J; junction bases unmatched: 10. The CDR3 totals 15 residues. Germline V gives CDR1 SGHTA, CDR2 FQGTGA. In DNA, the CDR3 is TGTGCCAGCAGCACCCATAGCGGGAGTCTCGATGAGCAGTTCTTC. It codes for CASSTHSGSLDEQFF.

The chain combines TRBV14 with TRBJ2-5, with no clear D. Gene TRBJ2-7 matches the end of the DNA better, so the J call may be wrong. The CDR3 extends over 12 amino acids. Germline V gene lookup returns CDR1 SGHDN and CDR2 FVKESK. The CDR3 reads CASSHDYYEQYF. As DNA, the CDR3 is TGTGCCAGCAGCCATGATTATTACGAGCAGTACTTC.

This clone has only a few counts. The chain has TRBV4-2 and TRBJ2-5, with 11 bases that match TRBD2. CDR1 is LGHNA, CDR2 YNFKEQ, per germline. This CDR3 region has 16 residues. V lost 1 base to trimming and J lost 4 bases; unmatched junction nucleotides: 5. Written as DNA, the CDR3 is TGTGCCAGCAGCCAAGGGGCTAGCGGGAGGACAGAGACCCAGTACTTC. It is translated as CASSQGASGRTETQYF.

This clone has more than one count but fewer than ten. The gene calls are TRBV7-2 and TRBJ1-4, with TRBD1 as a possible D gene (5 bases). CDR3 length: 14 residues. Germline CDR1 and CDR2: SGHTA and FQGNSA. V dropped 5 bases and J dropped 8 bases, with 15 bases sitting between them. CDR3 sequence reads: CASSTAGREEKLFF. CDR3 sequence (DNA): TGTGCCAGCAGCACGGCAGGGCGGGAGGAAAAACTGTTTTTT. The full variable domain, its missing parts supplied by reference TRBV7-2 and TRBJ1-4, is GAGVSQSPSNKVTEKGKDVELRCDPISGHTALYWYRQSLGQGLEFLIYFQGNSAPDKSGLPSDRFSAERTGGSVSTLTIQRTQQEDSAVYLCASSTAGREEKLFFGSGTQLSVL.

This sequence joins TRBV11-2 and TRBJ1-5; D possibly corresponds to TRBD1 (6 bases). With 0 bases removed from V and 13 bases from J, the gap between germline ends came to 13 bases. Germline V lookup: CDR1 SGHAT, CDR2 FQNNGV. This CDR3 spans 13 amino acids. As DNA, the CDR3 is TGTGCCAGCAGCTTAGATCGGGGACATCCTCAGCATTTT. Translated: CASSLDRGHPQHF.

The chain is built from TRBV5-1 and TRBJ2-5, with D maybe TRBD2 (5 bases). This CDR3 is built from 15 residues. Trimming left V 1 base short and J 3 bases short, with 13 bases between. Germline loops: CDR1 SGHRS, CDR2 YFSETQ. The CDR3 loop reads CASSLRLAGKETQYF. The CDR3 DNA reads TGCGCCAGCAGCTTGAGGCTAGCTGGGAAAGAGACCCAGTACTTC.

This clone came up a few times. V usage is TRBV6-1 and J usage is TRBJ1-5; D remains ambiguous. CDR1 is MNHNS, CDR2 SASEGT, per germline. This CDR3 comprises 14 residues. Trimming cost V 5 bases and J 3 bases, with 11 bases left between them. The CDR3 spells CASSPGVINQPQHF. The CDR3 DNA reads TGTGCCAGCAGTCCCGGGGTTATCAATCAGCCCCAGCATTTT.

This chain connects TRBV28 to TRBJ2-7, with 9 bases fitting TRBD1. The germline CDR1 and CDR2 sequences are MDHEN and SYDVKM. With V trimmed by 5 bases and J by 5 bases, 7 bases remained unmatched. The CDR3 has 14 residues. The CDR3 loop reads CASSQTGQGHEQYF. CDR3 coding DNA: TGTGCCAGCAGTCAGACGGGACAGGGCCACGAGCAGTACTTC. Complete variable domain (other parts from reference TRBV28 and TRBJ2-7): DVKVTQSSRYLVKRTGEKVFLECVQDMDHENMFWYRQDPGLGLRLIYFSYDVKMKEKGDIPEGYSVSREKKERFSLILESASTNQTSMYLCASSQTGQGHEQYFGPGTRLTVT.

The rearrangement uses TRBV7-9 and TRBJ2-5, with 9 bases matching TRBD1. The CDR3 runs to 15 residues. The V gene's germline CDR1 is SEHNR and CDR2 FQNEAQ (reference sequence). The trim removed 5 bases at V and 5 bases at J, leaving 9 bases unmatched. CDR3: CASSRGQGSWETQYF. For the CDR3, the DNA is TGTGCCAGCAGCCGGGGACAGGGTAGTTGGGAGACCCAGTACTTC.

This clone occurred once. This chain links TRBV6-5 with TRBJ1-2, with D uncertain. CDR1 MNHEY and CDR2 SVGAGI come from the germline V gene. This CDR3 spans 14 amino acids. The V end lost 2 bases, the J end lost 2 bases, and 9 bases lay between the germline ends. The DNA for the CDR3 is TGTGCCAGCAGTTACCTACCGAAAAACTATGGCTACACCTTC. The encoded protein is CASSYLPKNYGYTF.

The chain employs TRBV4-2 and TRBJ2-1; the match to TRBD2 covers 10 bases. V shed 1 base and J 9 bases; nucleotides not matched to a gene: 6. Germline V gene data show CDR1 as LGHNA and CDR2 as YNFKEQ. The length of the CDR3 is 15 residues. In DNA, the CDR3 is TGTGCCAGCAGCCAAGGGCCTCCTAGCGGGGGTGAGCAGTTCTTC. This encodes CASSQGPPSGGEQFF.

The chain couples TRBV7-9 to TRBJ2-7; the match to TRBD2 covers 15 bases. The CDR3 consists of 16 residues. Unmatched junction bases numbered 6, after V lost 5 bases and J lost 4 bases. Germline V gene data show CDR1 as SEHNR and CDR2 as FQNEAQ (reference sequence). CDR3 amino acids: CASSLTGLAGGYEQYF. CDR3 DNA: TGTGCCAGCAGCCTAACCGGACTAGCGGGAGGGTACGAGCAGTACTTC.

This chain connects TRBV29-1 to TRBJ2-1; 11 nucleotides line up with TRBD2. The germline V gene has CDR1 SQVTM and CDR2 ANQGSEA. This CDR3 is 15 amino acids long. After removal of 4 bases from V and 9 bases from J, the junction contained 11 bases not matched to a gene. This CDR3 reads CSVVWGSGRGGEQFF. The CDR3 DNA reads TGCAGCGTTGTATGGGGTAGCGGGAGGGGCGGTGAGCAGTTCTTC.